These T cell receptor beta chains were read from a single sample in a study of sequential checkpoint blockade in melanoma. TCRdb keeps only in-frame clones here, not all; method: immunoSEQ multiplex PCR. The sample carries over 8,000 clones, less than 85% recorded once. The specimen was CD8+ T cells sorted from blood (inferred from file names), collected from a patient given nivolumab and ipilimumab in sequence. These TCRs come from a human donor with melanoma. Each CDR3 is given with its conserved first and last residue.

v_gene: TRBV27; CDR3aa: CASSLSPGSYEQYF
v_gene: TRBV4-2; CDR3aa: CASSLRGQGISPNEKLFF
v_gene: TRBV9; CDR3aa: CASSPGEGVKAYEQYF
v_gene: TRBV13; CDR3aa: CASSLRRGPDGYTF
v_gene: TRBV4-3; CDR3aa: CASSQDVGDYEQYF
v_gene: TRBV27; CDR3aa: CASSLRAGNSYEQYF
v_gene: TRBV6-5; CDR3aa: CASSYFTSGDREQYF
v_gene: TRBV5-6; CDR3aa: CASSLGGRGPLYEQYF
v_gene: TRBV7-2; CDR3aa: CASSSWGTGNYEQYF
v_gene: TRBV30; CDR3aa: CAWSVGSSYEQYF
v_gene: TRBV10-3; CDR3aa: CAISERGDRGPSGANVLTF
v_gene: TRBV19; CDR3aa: CASSIDGGSTNEKLFF
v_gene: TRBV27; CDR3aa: CASSFSSNQPQHF
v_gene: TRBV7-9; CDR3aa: CASSSAKGDMNTEAFF
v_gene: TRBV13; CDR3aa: CASSPTRQTGYEQYF
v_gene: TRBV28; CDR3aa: CASSFRTGGLNEKLFF
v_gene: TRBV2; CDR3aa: CASPGQGARGYTF
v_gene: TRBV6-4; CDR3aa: CASRQKQGSRSRQAFF
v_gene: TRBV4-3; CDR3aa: CASSLADRGPYEQYF
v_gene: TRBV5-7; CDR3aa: CASSYSTITGMGTEAFF
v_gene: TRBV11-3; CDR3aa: CASSIGLGGGWNEQYF
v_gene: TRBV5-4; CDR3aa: CASSLPFRTVNNEQFF
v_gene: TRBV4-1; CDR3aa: CASSQVGLFVYEQYF
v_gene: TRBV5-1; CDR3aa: CASSWAGTYEQYF
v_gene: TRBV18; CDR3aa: CASSPFPGERENQPQHF
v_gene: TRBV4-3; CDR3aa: CASSQEYAGVSYEQYF
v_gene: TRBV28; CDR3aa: CATRDSPSYEQYF
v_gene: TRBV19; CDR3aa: CASSNTFSDRNYGYTF
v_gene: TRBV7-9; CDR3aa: CAGERGATQYF
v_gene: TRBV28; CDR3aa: CASTIQGASDQPQHF
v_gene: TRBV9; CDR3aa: CASSATGTEAFF
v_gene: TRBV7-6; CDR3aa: CASSSEAREQYF
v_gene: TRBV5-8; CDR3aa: CASSQDFAGGITDTQYF
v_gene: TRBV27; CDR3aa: CASSLGGGPSGANVLTF
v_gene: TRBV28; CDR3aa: CASSLVQATYEQYF
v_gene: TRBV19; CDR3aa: CASSPGTGLEQYF
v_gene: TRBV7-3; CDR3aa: CASSLAGGLHEQYF
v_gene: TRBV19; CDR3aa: CASITGTGDMEAFF
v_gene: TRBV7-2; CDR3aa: CASSYSTITGMGTEAFF
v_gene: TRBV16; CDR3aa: CASSQSATANSPLHF
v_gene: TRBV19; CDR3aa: CASNTGTTTYNEQFF
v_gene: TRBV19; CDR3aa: CATSTSPWEQYF
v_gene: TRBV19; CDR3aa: CASTSSGAGYTEAFF
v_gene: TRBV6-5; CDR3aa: CASSPHRYEQYF
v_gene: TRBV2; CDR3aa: CASSEGGHSYEQYF
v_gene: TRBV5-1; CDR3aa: CASSSPGQGAYEQYF
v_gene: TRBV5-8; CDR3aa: CASSQDASGVGYGYTF
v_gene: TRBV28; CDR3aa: CASSIGQYSGNTIYF